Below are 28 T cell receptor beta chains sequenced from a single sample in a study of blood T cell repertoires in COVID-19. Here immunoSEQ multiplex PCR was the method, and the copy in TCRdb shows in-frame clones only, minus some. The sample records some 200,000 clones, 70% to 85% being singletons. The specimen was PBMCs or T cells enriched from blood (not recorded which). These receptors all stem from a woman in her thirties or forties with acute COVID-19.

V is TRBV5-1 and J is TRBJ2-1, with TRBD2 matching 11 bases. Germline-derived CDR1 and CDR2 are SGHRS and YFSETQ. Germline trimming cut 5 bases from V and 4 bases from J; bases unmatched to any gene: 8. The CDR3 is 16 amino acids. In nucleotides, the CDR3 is TGCGCCAGCAGTAAGTTGACTAGCGGGGCGTACAATGAGCAGTTCTTC. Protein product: CASSKLTSGAYNEQFF.

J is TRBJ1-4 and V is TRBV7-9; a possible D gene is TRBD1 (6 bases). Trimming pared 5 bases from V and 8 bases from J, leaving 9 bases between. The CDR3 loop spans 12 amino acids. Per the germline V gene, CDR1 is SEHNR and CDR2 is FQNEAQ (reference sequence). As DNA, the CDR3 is TGTGCCAGCAGCCCCCAGGGGGAAAAACTGTTTTTT. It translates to CASSPQGEKLFF.

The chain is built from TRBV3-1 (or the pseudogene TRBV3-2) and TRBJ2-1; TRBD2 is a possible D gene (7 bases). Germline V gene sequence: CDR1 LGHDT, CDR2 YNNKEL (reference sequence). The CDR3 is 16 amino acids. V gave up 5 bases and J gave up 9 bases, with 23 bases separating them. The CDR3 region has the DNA TGTGCCAGCAGCTCTAAGGGGGGGTTCTCCTTTAGTGAGCAGTTCTTC. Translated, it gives CASSSKGGFSFSEQFF.

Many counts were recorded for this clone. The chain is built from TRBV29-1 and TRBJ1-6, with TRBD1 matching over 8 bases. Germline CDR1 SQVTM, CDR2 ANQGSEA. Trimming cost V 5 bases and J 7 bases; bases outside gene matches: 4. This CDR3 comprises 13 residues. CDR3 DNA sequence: TGCAGCGTTAGACAGGGGTTGAATTCACCCCTCCACTTT. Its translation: CSVRQGLNSPLHF.

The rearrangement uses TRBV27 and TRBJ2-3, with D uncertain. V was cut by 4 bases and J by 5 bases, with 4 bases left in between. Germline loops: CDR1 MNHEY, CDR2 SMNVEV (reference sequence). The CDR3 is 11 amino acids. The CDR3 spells CASSSLDTQYF. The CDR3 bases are TGTGCCAGCAGTTCTTTAGATACGCAGTATTTT.

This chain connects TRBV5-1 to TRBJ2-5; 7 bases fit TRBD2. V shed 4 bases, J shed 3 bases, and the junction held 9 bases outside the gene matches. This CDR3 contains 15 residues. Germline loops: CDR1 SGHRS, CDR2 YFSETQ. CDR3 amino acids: CASSPLPGREETQYF. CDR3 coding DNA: TGCGCCAGCAGCCCCCTTCCTGGGAGGGAAGAGACCCAGTACTTC.

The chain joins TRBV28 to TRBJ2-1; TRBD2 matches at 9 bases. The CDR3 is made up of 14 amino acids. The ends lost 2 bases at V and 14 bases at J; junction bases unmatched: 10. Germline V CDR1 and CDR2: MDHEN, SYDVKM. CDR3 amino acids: CASSLPLAGSSKFF. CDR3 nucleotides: TGTGCCAGCAGTTTACCTCTAGCGGGATCGAGCAAGTTCTTC.

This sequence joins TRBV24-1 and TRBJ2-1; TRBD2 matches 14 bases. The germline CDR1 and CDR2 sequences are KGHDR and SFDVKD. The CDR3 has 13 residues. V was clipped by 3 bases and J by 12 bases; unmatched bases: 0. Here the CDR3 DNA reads TGTGCCACCAGTGATGGGACTAGCGGGAGGCAGTTCTTC. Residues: CATSDGTSGRQFF.

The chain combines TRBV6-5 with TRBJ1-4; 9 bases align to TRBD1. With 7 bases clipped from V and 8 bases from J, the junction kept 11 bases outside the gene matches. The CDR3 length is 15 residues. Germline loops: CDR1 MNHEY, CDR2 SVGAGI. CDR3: CASKRWGQGSEKLFF. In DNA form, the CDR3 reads TGTGCCAGCAAGAGATGGGGACAGGGCTCCGAAAAACTGTTTTTT.

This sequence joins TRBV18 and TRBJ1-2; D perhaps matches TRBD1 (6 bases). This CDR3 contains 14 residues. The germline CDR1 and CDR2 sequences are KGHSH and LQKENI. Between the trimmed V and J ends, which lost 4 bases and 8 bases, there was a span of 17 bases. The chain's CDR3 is CASSQDTGMEGYTF. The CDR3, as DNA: TGTGCCAGCTCACAAGATACAGGGATGGAGGGCTACACCTTC.

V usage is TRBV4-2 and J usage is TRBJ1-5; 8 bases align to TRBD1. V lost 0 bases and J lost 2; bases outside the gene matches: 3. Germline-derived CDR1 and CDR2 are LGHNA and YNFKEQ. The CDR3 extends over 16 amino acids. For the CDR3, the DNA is TGTGCCAGCAGCCAAGATGAGGACAGGGGCAATCAGCCCCAGCATTTT. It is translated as CASSQDEDRGNQPQHF.

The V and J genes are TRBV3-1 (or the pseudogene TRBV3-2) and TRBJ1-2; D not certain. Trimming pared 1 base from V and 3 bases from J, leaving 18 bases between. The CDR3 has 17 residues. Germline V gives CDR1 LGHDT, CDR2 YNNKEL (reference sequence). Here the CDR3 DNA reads TGTGCCAGCAGCCAAGGGTTCCGCGTAGTGGCGGACTATGGCTACACCTTC. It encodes CASSQGFRVVADYGYTF.

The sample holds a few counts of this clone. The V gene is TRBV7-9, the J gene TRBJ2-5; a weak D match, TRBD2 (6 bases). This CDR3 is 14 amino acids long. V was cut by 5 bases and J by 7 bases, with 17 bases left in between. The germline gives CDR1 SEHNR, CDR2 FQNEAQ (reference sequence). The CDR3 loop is CASSPQEQEGTQYF. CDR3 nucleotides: TGTGCCAGCAGCCCACAGGAGCAGGAGGGGACCCAGTACTTC. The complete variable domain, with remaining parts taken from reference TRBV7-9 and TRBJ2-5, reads DTGVSQNPRHKITKRGQNVTFRCDPISEHNRLYWYRQTLGQGPEFLTYFQNEAQLEKSRLLSDRFSAERPKGSFSTLEIQRTEQGDSAMYLCASSPQEQEGTQYFGPGTRLLVL.

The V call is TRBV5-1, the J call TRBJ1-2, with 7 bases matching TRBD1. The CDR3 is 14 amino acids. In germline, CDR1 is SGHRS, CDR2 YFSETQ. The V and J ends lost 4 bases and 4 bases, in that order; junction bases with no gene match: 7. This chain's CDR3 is CASSPRTGSYGYTF. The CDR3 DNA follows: TGCGCCAGCAGCCCTCGGACAGGTTCCTATGGCTACACCTTC.

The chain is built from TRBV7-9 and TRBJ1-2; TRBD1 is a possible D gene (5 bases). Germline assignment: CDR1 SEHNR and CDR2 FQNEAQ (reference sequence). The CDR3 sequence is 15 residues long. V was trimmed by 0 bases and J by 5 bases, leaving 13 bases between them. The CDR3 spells CASSLAPEGLYGYTF. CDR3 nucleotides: TGTGCCAGCAGCTTAGCCCCGGAGGGGTTGTATGGCTACACCTTC. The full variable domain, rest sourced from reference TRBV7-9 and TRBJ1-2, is DTGVSQNPRHKITKRGQNVTFRCDPISEHNRLYWYRQTLGQGPEFLTYFQNEAQLEKSRLLSDRFSAERPKGSFSTLEIQRTEQGDSAMYLCASSLAPEGLYGYTFGSGTRLTVV.

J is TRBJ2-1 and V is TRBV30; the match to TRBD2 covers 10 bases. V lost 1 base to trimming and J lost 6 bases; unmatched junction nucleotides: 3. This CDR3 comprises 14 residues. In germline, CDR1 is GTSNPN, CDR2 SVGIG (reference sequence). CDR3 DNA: TGTGCCTGGAGTGAACTAGCGGGAAGCAATGAGCAGTTCTTC. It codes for CAWSELAGSNEQFF.

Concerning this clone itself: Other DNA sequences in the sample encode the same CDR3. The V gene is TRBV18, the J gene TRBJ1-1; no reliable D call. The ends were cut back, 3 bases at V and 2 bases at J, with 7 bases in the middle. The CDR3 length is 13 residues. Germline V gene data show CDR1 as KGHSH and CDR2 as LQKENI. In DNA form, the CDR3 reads TGTGCCAGCTCACCCGCGGGAAACACTGAAGCTTTCTTT. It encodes CASSPAGNTEAFF.

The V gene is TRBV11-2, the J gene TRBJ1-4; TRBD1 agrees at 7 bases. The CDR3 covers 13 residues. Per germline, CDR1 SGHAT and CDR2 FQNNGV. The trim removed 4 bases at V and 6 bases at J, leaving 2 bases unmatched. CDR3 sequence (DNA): TGTGCCAGCAGCTACGACAGGGATGAAAAACTGTTTTTT. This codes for CASSYDRDEKLFF.

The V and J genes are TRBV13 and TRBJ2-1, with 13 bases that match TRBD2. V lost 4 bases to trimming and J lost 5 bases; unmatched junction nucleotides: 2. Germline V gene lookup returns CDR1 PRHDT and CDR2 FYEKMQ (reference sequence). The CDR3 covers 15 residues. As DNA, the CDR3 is TGTGCCAGCAGCTCGGGACTAGCGGGGAACAATGAGCAGTTCTTC. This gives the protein CASSSGLAGNNEQFF.

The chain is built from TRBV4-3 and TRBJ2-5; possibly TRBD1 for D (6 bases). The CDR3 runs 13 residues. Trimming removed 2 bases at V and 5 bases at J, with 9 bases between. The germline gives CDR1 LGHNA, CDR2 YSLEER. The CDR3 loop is CASSQHRAETQYF. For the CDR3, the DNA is TGCGCCAGCAGCCAACACAGGGCCGAGACCCAGTACTTC.

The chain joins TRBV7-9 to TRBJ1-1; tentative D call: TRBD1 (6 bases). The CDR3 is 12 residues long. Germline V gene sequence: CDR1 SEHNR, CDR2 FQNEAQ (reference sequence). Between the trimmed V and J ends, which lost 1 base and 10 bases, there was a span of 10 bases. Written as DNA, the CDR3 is TGTGCCAGCAGCTTAGGGGGACACCGAGCTTTCTTT. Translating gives CASSLGGHRAFF.

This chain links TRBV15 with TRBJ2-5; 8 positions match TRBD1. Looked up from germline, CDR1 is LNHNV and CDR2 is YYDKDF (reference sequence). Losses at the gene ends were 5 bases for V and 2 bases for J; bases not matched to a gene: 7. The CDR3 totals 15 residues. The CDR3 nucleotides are TGTGCCACCAGCGGCACCGGGACAGGACAAGAGACCCAGTACTTC. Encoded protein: CATSGTGTGQETQYF.

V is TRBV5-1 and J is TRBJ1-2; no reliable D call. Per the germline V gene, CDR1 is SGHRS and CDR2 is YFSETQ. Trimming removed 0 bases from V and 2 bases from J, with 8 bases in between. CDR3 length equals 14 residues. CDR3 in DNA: TGCGCCAGCAGCTTGGCCCTGGGCAACTATGGCTACACCTTC. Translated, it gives CASSLALGNYGYTF.

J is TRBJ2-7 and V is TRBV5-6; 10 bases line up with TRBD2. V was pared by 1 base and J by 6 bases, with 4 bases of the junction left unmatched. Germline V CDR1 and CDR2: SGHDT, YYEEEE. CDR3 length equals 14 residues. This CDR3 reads CASSLFLAGAEQYF. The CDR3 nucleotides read TGTGCCAGCAGCTTGTTCCTAGCGGGGGCCGAGCAGTACTTC.

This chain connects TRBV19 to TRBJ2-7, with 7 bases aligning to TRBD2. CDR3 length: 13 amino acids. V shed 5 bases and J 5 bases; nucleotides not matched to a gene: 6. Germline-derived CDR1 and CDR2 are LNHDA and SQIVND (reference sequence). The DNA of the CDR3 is TGTGCCAGTAGTCCCTGGGGGGGTAACGAGCAGTACTTC. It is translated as CASSPWGGNEQYF.

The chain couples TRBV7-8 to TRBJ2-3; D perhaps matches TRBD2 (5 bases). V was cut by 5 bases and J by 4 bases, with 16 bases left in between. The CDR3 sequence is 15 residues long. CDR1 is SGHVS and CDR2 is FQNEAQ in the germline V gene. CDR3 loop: CASSQVGGGPDTQYF. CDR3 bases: TGTGCCAGCAGCCAGGTGGGTGGCGGGCCAGATACGCAGTATTTT.

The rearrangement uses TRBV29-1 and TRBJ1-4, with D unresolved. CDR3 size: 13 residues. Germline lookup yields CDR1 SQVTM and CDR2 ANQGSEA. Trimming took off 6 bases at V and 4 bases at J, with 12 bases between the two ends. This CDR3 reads CSVREAVNEKLFF. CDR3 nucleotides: TGCAGCGTCCGGGAAGCGGTTAATGAAAAACTGTTTTTT.

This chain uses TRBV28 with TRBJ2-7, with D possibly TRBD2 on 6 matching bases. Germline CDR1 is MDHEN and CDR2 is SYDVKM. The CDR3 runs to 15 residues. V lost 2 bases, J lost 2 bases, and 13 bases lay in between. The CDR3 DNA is TGTGCCAGCAGTTTAGGAGGGGCCGTCGCCTACGAGCAGTACTTC. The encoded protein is CASSLGGAVAYEQYF.